These 29 T cell receptor beta chains share one sample of origin, sequenced in a study of blood T cell repertoires in COVID-19. TCRdb keeps only in-frame clones here, not all; method: immunoSEQ multiplex PCR. Found here are 200,000 to 250,000 clones, about 88% of them singletons; the top ten hold 2% to 2.5%. Sequenced sample: peripheral blood. All receptors come from a woman in her forties who had recovered from COVID-19.

V gene TRBV21-1 combines with J gene TRBJ2-1; the D call TRBD2 from the table was never checked on the DNA. TRBV21-1 counts as a pseudogene. CDR3 length equals 17 residues. The CDR3: CASSKVGDGGVYNEQFF. The CDR3 DNA is TGTGCCAGCAGCAAAGTCGGAGACGGGGGAGTCTACAATGAGCAGTTCTTC.

This chain joins TRBV27 and TRBJ1-4, with 11 positions matching TRBD1. The J segment lost 10 bases and the V segment lost 6 bases, leaving 10 bases of the junction unmatched. Germline CDR1 MNHEY, CDR2 SMNVEV (reference sequence). The CDR3 runs to 15 residues. The DNA for the CDR3 is TGTGCCAGCAGCCCAAAGGACAGGGGGCCCGCAAAACTGTTTTTT. Protein: CASSPKDRGPAKLFF.

The V call is TRBV19, the J call TRBJ1-3, with D perhaps matching TRBD1 (5 bases). Germline V gene lookup returns CDR1 LNHDA and CDR2 SQIVND (reference sequence). The CDR3 is 14 residues long. Between the trimmed V and J ends, which lost 5 bases and 4 bases, there was a span of 12 bases. CDR3 bases: TGTGCCAGTAGTTTTCAGGGTTACGGAAACACCATATATTTT. Its protein is CASSFQGYGNTIYF.

V and J are TRBV4-2 and TRBJ2-1; D might be TRBD1 (6 bases). This CDR3 contains 14 residues. Germline-derived CDR1 and CDR2 are LGHNA and YNFKEQ. V lost 0 bases to trimming and J lost 8 bases, with 11 bases between them. The CDR3, as DNA: TGTGCCAGCAGCCAAGAGGACAGCGTCGATGAGCAGTTCTTC. This encodes CASSQEDSVDEQFF.

The chain combines TRBV19 with TRBJ2-7, with 7 bases matching TRBD1. V trimming: 1 base; J trimming: 2 bases; junction bases outside the gene matches: 5. The CDR3 extends over 15 amino acids. The germline V gene has CDR1 LNHDA and CDR2 SQIVND (reference sequence). CDR3 bases: TGTGCCAGTAGTATAGTCCCGGGACAGACCTACGAGCAGTACTTC. The encoded protein is CASSIVPGQTYEQYF.

This chain connects TRBV19 to TRBJ1-5; D remains ambiguous. V lost 5 bases and J lost 6, with 8 bases in between. In germline, CDR1 is LNHDA, CDR2 SQIVND (reference sequence). This CDR3 region has 12 residues. In DNA, the CDR3 is TGTGCCAGTAGTTTCTTCTCTCAGCCCCAGCATTTT. This sequence encodes CASSFFSQPQHF. The full variable domain, completed using reference TRBV19 and TRBJ1-5, is DGGITQSPKYLFRKEGQNVTLSCEQNLNHDAMYWYRQDPGQGLRLIYYSQIVNDFQKGDIAEGYSVSREKKESFPLTVTSAQKNPTAFYLCASSFFSQPQHFGDGTRLSIL.

The chain combines TRBV7-9 with TRBJ1-6; TRBD1 matches at 7 bases. Germline V gene lookup returns CDR1 SEHNR and CDR2 FQNEAQ (reference sequence). With V trimmed by 1 base and J by 8 bases, 11 bases remained unmatched. The CDR3 consists of 17 residues. The CDR3 DNA reads TGTGCCAGCAGCTTAGTCGGGTTAACAGGGGTTCATTCACCCCTCCACTTT. It encodes CASSLVGLTGVHSPLHF.

The V and J genes are TRBV5-1 and TRBJ2-3; 7 positions agree with TRBD2. The germline V gene has CDR1 SGHRS and CDR2 YFSETQ. This CDR3 comprises 16 residues. With 0 bases clipped from V and 2 bases from J, the junction kept 6 bases outside the gene matches. CDR3 sequence: CASSLAGGGFTDTQYF. Here the CDR3 DNA reads TGCGCCAGCAGCTTGGCGGGGGGAGGGTTCACAGATACGCAGTATTTT.

The chain carries TRBV18 and TRBJ2-5, with 7 bases identical to TRBD2. The ends lost 0 bases at V and 14 bases at J; junction bases unmatched: 9. CDR3 length: 13 amino acids. Germline values: CDR1 KGHSH, CDR2 LQKENI. The CDR3 DNA is TGTGCCAGCTCACCACCGACGCGGGAGCGGGACTACTTC. Its protein is CASSPPTRERDYF. The full variable domain, in which reference TRBV18 and TRBJ2-5 provide the parts outside the CDR3, is NAGVMQNPRHLVRRRGQEARLRCSPMKGHSHVYWYRQLPEEGLKFMVYLQKENIIDESGMPKERFSAEFPKEGPSILRIQQVVRGDSAAYFCASSPPTRERDYFGPGTRLLVL.

The genes are TRBV7-8 and TRBJ2-7, with 8 bases lining up with TRBD1. This CDR3 has 16 amino acids. After removal of 5 bases from V and 1 base from J, the junction contained 10 bases not matched to a gene. Per the germline V gene, CDR1 is SGHVS and CDR2 is FQNEAQ. The CDR3 nucleotides are TGTGCCAGCAGCCGGTACACCGGGACAGGATCCTACGAGCAGTACTTC. It codes for CASSRYTGTGSYEQYF.

V gene TRBV7-8 combines with J gene TRBJ2-5; 7 bases agree with TRBD2. Per the germline V gene, CDR1 is SGHVS and CDR2 is FQNEAQ. This CDR3 contains 14 residues. V trimming: 5 bases; J trimming: 5 bases; junction bases outside the gene matches: 8. The CDR3 spells CASSPGTKRETQYF. In nucleotides, the CDR3 is TGTGCCAGCAGCCCCGGGACTAAGAGGGAGACCCAGTACTTC. The full variable domain, its missing parts supplied by reference TRBV7-8 and TRBJ2-5, is GAGVSQSPRYKVAKRGQDVALRCDPISGHVSLFWYQQALGQGPEFLTYFQNEAQLDKSGLPSDRFFAERPEGSVSTLKIQRTQQEDSAVYLCASSPGTKRETQYFGPGTRLLVL.

The rearrangement uses TRBV7-2 and TRBJ2-4, with TRBD1 matching 7 bases. V was pared by 5 bases and J by 0 bases, with 7 bases of the junction left unmatched. CDR3 size: 16 residues. The germline gives CDR1 SGHTA, CDR2 FQGNSA. This CDR3 is CASSPTDRPAKNIQYF. CDR3 DNA: TGTGCCAGCAGCCCTACGGACAGGCCAGCCAAAAACATTCAGTACTTC. The whole variable domain, filled in from reference TRBV7-2 and TRBJ2-4, reads GAGVSQSPSNKVTEKGKDVELRCDPISGHTALYWYRQSLGQGLEFLIYFQGNSAPDKSGLPSDRFSAERTGGSVSTLTIQRTQQEDSAVYLCASSPTDRPAKNIQYFGAGTRLSVL.

The rearrangement joins TRBV7-2 to TRBJ2-6; TRBD1 might be the D (6 bases). Trimming took off 6 bases at V and 0 bases at J, with 12 bases between the two ends. The CDR3 consists of 16 residues. CDR1 and CDR2 (germline): SGHTA, FQGNSA. The CDR3 loop reads CASSRTVSSGANVLTF. The CDR3 DNA sequence: TGTGCCAGCAGTAGGACAGTGAGCTCTGGGGCCAACGTCCTGACTTTC.

The chain has TRBV20-1 and TRBJ1-2; D may be TRBD1 (5 bases). Germline values: CDR1 DFQATT, CDR2 SNEGSKA (reference sequence). The CDR3 length is 13 residues. The V end lost 3 bases, the J end lost 4 bases, and 12 bases lay between the germline ends. CDR3 amino acids: CSASSGSGYGYTF. CDR3 DNA: TGCAGTGCTAGTTCAGGGTCGGGCTATGGCTACACCTTC.

The rearrangement joins TRBV11-2 to TRBJ2-5; 8 nucleotides line up with TRBD1. Unmatched junction bases numbered 10, after V lost 5 bases and J lost 5 bases. Germline loops: CDR1 SGHAT, CDR2 FQNNGV. This CDR3 spans 15 amino acids. As DNA, the CDR3 is TGTGCCAGCAGCGCTAGCAGCGGACAGGGTGAGACCCAGTACTTC. This translates into CASSASSGQGETQYF.

The chain links TRBV6-5 to TRBJ1-2; D perhaps matches TRBD1 (5 bases). The germline V and J ends were trimmed by 7 bases and 4 bases, with 16 bases remaining between them. This CDR3 contains 14 residues. Germline values: CDR1 MNHEY, CDR2 SVGAGI. CDR3 in amino acids: CASTAAGVGYGYTF. DNA of the CDR3: TGTGCCAGCACCGCGGCGGGGGTGGGCTATGGCTACACCTTC.

The CDR3 region is CASSGQTFNEKLFF. In DNA form, the CDR3 reads TGTGCCAGCAGCGGACAGACTTTTAATGAAAAACTGTTTTTT. This rearrangement joins TRBV5-5 to TRBJ1-4, with D maybe TRBD1 (6 bases). The germline V gene encodes CDR1 SGHKS and CDR2 YYEKEE (reference sequence). V was cut by 4 bases and J by 4 bases, with 11 bases left in between. The CDR3 is made up of 14 amino acids.

This clone was counted a few times. The genes are TRBV23-1 and TRBJ1-5, with D unclear. TRBV23-1 is an ORF, and what it does is uncertain. The CDR3 consists of 15 residues. V was trimmed by 0 bases and J by 2 bases, leaving 8 bases between them. The DNA of the CDR3 is TGCGCCAGCAGTCAATCGAGACTTCGCAATCAGCCCCAGCATTTT. Amino acids: CASSQSRLRNQPQHF.

This chain joins TRBV6-5 and TRBJ2-3; TRBD1 aligns across 10 bases. The ends lost 7 bases at V and 1 base at J; junction bases unmatched: 5. Germline V lookup: CDR1 MNHEY, CDR2 SVGAGI. The CDR3 is 15 residues long. The CDR3 bases are TGTGCCAGCATCCCGGGGACAGGGGGCACAGATACGCAGTATTTT. Amino acid sequence: CASIPGTGGTDTQYF.

This chain uses TRBV6-5 with TRBJ1-2; 9 bases agree with TRBD1. This CDR3 contains 13 residues. V was clipped by 6 bases and J by 4 bases; unmatched bases: 3. Germline lookup yields CDR1 MNHEY and CDR2 SVGAGI. In DNA, the CDR3 is TGTGCCAGCAGAGGACAGGGGACCTATGGCTACACCTTC. Encoded protein: CASRGQGTYGYTF.

The genes are TRBV6-5 and TRBJ1-1; D is perhaps TRBD1 (5 bases). CDR1 MNHEY and CDR2 SVGAGI come from the germline V gene. V shed 5 bases and J shed 3 bases, with 16 bases lying between them. This CDR3 region has 15 residues. The CDR3 spells CASSTQDNRHTEAFF. CDR3 sequence (DNA): TGTGCCAGCAGTACACAGGACAACCGACACACTGAAGCTTTCTTT.

This clone came up once. The chain couples TRBV15 to TRBJ2-7; 8 bases are shared with TRBD1. The CDR3 consists of 13 residues. Germline trimming cut 3 bases from V and 6 bases from J; bases unmatched to any gene: 4. Per the germline V gene, CDR1 is LNHNV and CDR2 is YYDKDF (reference sequence). The CDR3 sequence: CATSRDREGEQYF. The CDR3 region has the DNA TGTGCCACCAGCAGGGACAGGGAAGGCGAGCAGTACTTC.

The J gene is TRBJ2-1, the V gene TRBV5-8; TRBD2 aligns across 12 bases. J gave up 3 bases and V 6 bases, and 4 bases lay outside the gene matches. This CDR3 comprises 15 residues. CDR1 is SGHTS and CDR2 is YDEGEE in the germline V gene. The CDR3 region has the DNA TGTGCCAGCACTAGCGGGAGGGACCTCTACAATGAGCAGTTCTTC. Residues: CASTSGRDLYNEQFF.

The V and J genes are TRBV6-4 and TRBJ2-2; 8 nucleotides line up with TRBD2. The CDR3 is 17 residues long. Germline CDR1 is MRHNA and CDR2 is SNTAGT. The V segment lost 2 bases and the J segment 4 bases; nucleotides outside the gene matches: 9. The CDR3 loop reads CASSDRRGGKGTGELFF. Here the CDR3 DNA reads TGTGCCAGCAGTGACCGACGGGGGGGGAAAGGCACCGGGGAGCTGTTTTTT.

For the CDR3, the DNA is TGTGCCAGCAGCCAAGGAGCGGGGGGCGAAACCGGGGAGCTGTTTTTT. Residues: CASSQGAGGETGELFF. The V call is TRBV4-2, the J call TRBJ2-2, with TRBD2 identical over 9 bases. V lost 1 base, J lost 5 bases, and 5 bases stayed unmatched. The CDR3 has 16 amino acids. Per the germline V gene, CDR1 is LGHNA and CDR2 is YNFKEQ.

The rearrangement uses TRBV30 and TRBJ1-2, with 8 bases fitting TRBD1. Germline V lookup: CDR1 GTSNPN, CDR2 SVGIG (reference sequence). Trimming cost V 0 bases and J 5 bases; bases outside gene matches: 8. This CDR3 has 15 residues. The CDR3 sequence is CAWSVSGGRSYGYTF. The DNA for the CDR3 is TGTGCCTGGAGTGTCTCAGGGGGCCGATCGTATGGCTACACCTTC. Filled out from reference TRBV30 and TRBJ1-2, the complete variable domain reads SQTIHQWPATLVQPVGSPLSLECTVEGTSNPNLYWYRQAAGRGLQLLFYSVGIGQISSEVPQNLSASRPQDRQFILSSKKLLLSDSGFYLCAWSVSGGRSYGYTFGSGTRLTVV.

The chain links TRBV20-1 to TRBJ2-5; 7 positions match TRBD1. The CDR3 length is 15 residues. Trimming cost V 3 bases and J 2 bases; bases outside gene matches: 9. Germline V gene lookup returns CDR1 DFQATT and CDR2 SNEGSKA (reference sequence). For the CDR3, the DNA is TGCAGTGCTAGTCCGGCCGGGACAGAACAAGAGACCCAGTACTTC. As protein: CSASPAGTEQETQYF.

This chain links TRBV30 with TRBJ1-5; D unclear. The CDR3 has 13 residues. Trimming cost V 2 bases and J 1 base, with 6 bases left between them. The germline CDR1 and CDR2 sequences are GTSNPN and SVGIG (reference sequence). The CDR3 loop is CAWSFQSNQPQHF. DNA for the CDR3: TGTGCCTGGAGTTTCCAGAGCAATCAGCCCCAGCATTTT.

The chain uses TRBV14 and TRBJ1-3; TRBD1 is a possible D gene (5 bases). Between the trimmed V and J ends, which lost 2 bases and 1 base, there was a span of 9 bases. The V gene's germline CDR1 is SGHDN and CDR2 FVKESK. CDR3 length equals 15 residues. CDR3 sequence (DNA): TGTGCCAGCAGCCAACCCCGGACATCTGGAAACACCATATATTTT. It is translated as CASSQPRTSGNTIYF.